The sequence of this T cell receptor beta chain was determined in a study of T cells after yellow fever vaccination. Turning to the study itself: It was SMART-Seq v4 Ultra Low Input that prepared the fractions with low cell numbers.

General study findings and limits: The secondary T-cell response peaked on day 5, not day 15, but was weaker.

Of note for this clonotype: Its matching antigen is unknown.

Germline values: CDR1 KGHSH, CDR2 LQKENI. With 2 bases removed from V and 5 bases from J, the gap between germline ends came to 15 bases. The CDR3 has 15 residues. TCRdb analysed the 5' RACE reads with MiXCR anew, one entry per CDR3 protein. This table holds roughly 310,000 distinct CDR3 sequences, 8.5% to 9% found once. This chain connects TRBV18 to TRBJ2-5, with a possible D match to TRBD1 (5 bases). Sequencing was performed on PBMCs, taken on the day of the first yellow fever vaccination. The sequence came from a man aged 18 to 29 who received the YFV17D yellow fever vaccine. CDR3 in DNA: TGTGCCAGCTCACCATGGCAGGGCGATCCGGAGACCCAGTACTTC. The encoded protein is CASSPWQGDPETQYF.